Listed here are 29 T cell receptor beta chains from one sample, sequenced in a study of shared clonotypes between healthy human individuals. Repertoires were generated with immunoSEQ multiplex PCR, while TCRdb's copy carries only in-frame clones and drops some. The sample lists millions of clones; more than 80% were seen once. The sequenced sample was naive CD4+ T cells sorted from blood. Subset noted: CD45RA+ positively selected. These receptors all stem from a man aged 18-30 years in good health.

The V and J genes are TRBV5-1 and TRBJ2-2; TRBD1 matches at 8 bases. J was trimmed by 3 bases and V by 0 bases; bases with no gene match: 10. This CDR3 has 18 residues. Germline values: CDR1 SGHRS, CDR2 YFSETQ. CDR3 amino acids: CASSLAADRALDTGELFF. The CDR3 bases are TGCGCCAGCAGCTTGGCCGCGGACAGGGCTCTCGACACCGGGGAGCTGTTTTTT.

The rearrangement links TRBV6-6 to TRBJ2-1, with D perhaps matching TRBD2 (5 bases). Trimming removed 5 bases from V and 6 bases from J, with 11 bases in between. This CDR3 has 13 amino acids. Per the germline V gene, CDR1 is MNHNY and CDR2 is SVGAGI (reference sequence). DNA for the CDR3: TGTGCCAGCAGTACTACTAGTATCAATGAGCAGTTCTTC. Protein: CASSTTSINEQFF.

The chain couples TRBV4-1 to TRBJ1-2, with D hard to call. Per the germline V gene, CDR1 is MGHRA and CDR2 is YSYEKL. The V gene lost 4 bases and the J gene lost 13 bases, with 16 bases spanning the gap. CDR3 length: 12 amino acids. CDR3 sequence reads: CASSPPDGRRTF. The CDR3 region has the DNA TGCGCCAGCAGCCCCCCGGATGGCCGCCGCACCTTC.

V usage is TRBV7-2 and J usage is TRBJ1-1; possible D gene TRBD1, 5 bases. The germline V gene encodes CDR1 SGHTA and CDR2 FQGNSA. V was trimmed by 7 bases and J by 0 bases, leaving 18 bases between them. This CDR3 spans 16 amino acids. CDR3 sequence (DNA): TGTGCCAGCAACCCGGGTAGCGGGGCCATGAACACTGAAGCTTTCTTT. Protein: CASNPGSGAMNTEAFF.

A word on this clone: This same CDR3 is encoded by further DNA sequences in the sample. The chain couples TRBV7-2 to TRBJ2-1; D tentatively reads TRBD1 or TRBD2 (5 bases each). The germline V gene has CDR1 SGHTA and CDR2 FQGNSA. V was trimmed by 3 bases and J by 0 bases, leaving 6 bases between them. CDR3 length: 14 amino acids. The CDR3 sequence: CASSLRGSYNEQFF. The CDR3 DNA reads TGTGCCAGCAGCTTGAGGGGCTCCTACAATGAGCAGTTCTTC.

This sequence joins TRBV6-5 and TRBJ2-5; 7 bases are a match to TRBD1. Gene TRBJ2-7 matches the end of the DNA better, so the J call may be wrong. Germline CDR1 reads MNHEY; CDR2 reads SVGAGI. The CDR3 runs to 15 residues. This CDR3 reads CASSYGPGGTYEQYF. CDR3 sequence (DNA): TGTGCCAGCAGTTATGGGCCAGGGGGTACCTACGAGCAGTACTTC.

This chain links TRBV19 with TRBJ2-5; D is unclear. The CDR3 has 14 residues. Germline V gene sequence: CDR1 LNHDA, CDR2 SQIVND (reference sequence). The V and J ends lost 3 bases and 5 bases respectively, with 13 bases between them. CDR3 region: CASSIGSFRETQYF. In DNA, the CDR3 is TGTGCCAGTAGTATCGGCAGCTTTAGGGAGACCCAGTACTTC.

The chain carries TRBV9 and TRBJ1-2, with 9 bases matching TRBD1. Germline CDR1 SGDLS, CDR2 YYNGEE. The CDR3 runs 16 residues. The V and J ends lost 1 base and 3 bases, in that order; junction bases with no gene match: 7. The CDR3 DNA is TGTGCCAGCAGCGTATCCAACAGGGGGCGTCACTATGGCTACACCTTC. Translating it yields CASSVSNRGRHYGYTF.

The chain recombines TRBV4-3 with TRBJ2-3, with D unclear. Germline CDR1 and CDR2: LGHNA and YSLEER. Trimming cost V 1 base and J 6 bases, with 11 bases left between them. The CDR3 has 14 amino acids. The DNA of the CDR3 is TGCGCCAGCAGCCAAGCGAGTTCGGTGGATACGCAGTATTTT. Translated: CASSQASSVDTQYF.

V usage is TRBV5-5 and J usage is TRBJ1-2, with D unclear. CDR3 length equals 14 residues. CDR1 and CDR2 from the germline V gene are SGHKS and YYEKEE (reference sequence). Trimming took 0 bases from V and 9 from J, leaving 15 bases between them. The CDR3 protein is CASSLDSFTSSYTF. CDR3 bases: TGTGCCAGCAGCTTGGACAGCTTTACATCGAGCTACACCTTC.

The CDR3 coding sequence is TGTGCCATCAGTGAGCCCCCGGACAATGAGCAGTTCTTC. Translated, it gives CAISEPPDNEQFF. The chain links TRBV10-3 to TRBJ2-1; no reliable D call. V lost 2 bases and J lost 5, with 7 bases in between. Germline V gene data show CDR1 as ENHRY and CDR2 as SYGVKD. This CDR3 contains 13 residues.

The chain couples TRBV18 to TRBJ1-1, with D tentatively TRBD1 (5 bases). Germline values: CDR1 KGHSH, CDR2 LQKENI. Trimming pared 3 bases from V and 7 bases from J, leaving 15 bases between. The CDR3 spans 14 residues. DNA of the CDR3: TGTGCCAGCTCACCGATGGGGGGGACTAATGAAGCTTTCTTT. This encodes CASSPMGGTNEAFF. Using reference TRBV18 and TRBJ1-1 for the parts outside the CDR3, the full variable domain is NAGVMQNPRHLVRRRGQEARLRCSPMKGHSHVYWYRQLPEEGLKFMVYLQKENIIDESGMPKERFSAEFPKEGPSILRIQQVVRGDSAAYFCASSPMGGTNEAFFGQGTRLTVV.

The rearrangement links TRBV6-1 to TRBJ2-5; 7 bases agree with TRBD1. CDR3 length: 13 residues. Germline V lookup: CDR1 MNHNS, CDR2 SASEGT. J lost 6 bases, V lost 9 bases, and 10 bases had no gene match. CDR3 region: CARSHRQGKTQYF. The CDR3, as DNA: TGTGCCAGATCTCACCGACAGGGAAAGACCCAGTACTTC.

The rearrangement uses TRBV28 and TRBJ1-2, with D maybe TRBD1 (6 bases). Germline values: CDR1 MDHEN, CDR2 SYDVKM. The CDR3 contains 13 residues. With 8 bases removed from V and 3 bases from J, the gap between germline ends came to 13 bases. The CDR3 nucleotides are TGTGCCAGCGGGACACCGGAGTACTATGGCTACACCTTC. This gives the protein CASGTPEYYGYTF.

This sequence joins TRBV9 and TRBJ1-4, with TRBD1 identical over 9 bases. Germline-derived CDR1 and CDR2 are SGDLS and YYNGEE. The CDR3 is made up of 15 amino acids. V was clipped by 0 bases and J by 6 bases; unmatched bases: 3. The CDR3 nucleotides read TGTGCCAGCAGCGTAGACTGGACAGGGGATGAAAAACTGTTTTTT. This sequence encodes CASSVDWTGDEKLFF.

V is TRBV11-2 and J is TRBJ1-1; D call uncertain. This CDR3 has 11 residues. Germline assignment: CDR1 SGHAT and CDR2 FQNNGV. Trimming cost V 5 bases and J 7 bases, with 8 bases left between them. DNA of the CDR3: TGTGCCAGCAGCCGGGTGGATGAAGCTTTCTTT. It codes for CASSRVDEAFF. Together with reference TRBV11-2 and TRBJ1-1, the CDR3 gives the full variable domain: EAGVAQSPRYKIIEKRQSVAFWCNPISGHATLYWYQQILGQGPKLLIQFQNNGVVDDSQLPKDRFSAERLKGVDSTLKIQPAKLEDSAVYLCASSRVDEAFFGQGTRLTVV.

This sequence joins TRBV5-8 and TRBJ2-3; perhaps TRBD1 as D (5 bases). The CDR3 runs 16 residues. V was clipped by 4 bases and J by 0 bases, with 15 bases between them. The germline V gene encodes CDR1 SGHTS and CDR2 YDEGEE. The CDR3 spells CASSPGQGPSTDTQYF. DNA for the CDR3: TGTGCCAGCAGCCCTGGGCAGGGCCCTAGCACAGATACGCAGTATTTT. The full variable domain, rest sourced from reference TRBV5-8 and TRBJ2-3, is EAGVTQSPTHLIKTRGQQATLRCSPISGHTSVYWYQQALGLGLQFLLWYDEGEERNRGNFPPRFSGRQFPNYSSELNVNALELEDSALYLCASSPGQGPSTDTQYFGPGTRLTVL.

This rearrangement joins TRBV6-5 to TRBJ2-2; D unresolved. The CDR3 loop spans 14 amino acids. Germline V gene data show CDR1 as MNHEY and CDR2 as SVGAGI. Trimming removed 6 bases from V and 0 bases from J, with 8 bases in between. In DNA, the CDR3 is TGTGCCAGCAGGCAGGCCCCGAACACCGGGGAGCTGTTTTTT. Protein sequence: CASRQAPNTGELFF.

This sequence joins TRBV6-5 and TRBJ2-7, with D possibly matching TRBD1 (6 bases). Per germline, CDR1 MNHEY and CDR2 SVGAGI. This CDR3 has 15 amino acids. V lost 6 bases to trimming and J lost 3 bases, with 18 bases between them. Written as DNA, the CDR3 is TGTGCCAGCAGCCCAAGACAGGCCCTTAGCTACGAGCAGTACTTC. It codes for CASSPRQALSYEQYF.

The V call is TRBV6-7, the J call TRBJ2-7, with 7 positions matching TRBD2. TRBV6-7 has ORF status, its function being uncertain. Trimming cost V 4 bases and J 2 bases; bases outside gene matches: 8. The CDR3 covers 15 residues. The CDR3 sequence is CASSSRTRQTYEQYF. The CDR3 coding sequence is TGTGCCAGCAGTTCACGGACTAGACAAACCTACGAGCAGTACTTC.

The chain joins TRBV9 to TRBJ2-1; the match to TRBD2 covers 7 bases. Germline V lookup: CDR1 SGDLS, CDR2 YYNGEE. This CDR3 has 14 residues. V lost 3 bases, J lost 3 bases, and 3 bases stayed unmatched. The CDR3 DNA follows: TGTGCCAGCAGCGCTTGGACTAGCTACAATGAGCAGTTCTTC. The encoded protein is CASSAWTSYNEQFF.

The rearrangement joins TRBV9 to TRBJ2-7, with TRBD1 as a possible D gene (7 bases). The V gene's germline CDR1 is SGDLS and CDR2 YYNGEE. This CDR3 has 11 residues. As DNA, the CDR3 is TGTGCTAGGGGCAGGGGGGACGAGCAGTACTTC. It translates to CARGRGDEQYF.

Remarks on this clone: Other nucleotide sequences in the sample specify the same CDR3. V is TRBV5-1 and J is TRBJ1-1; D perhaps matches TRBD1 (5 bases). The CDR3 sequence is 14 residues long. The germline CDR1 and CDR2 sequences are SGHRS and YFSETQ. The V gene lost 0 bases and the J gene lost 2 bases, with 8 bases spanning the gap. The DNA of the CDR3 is TGCGCCAGCAGCTTGGGACAGCAAAACACTGAAGCTTTCTTT. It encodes CASSLGQQNTEAFF.

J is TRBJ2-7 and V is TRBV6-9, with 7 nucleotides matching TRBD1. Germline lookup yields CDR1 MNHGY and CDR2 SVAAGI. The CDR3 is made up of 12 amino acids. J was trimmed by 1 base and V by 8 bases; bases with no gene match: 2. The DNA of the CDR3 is TGTGCCAGCGGACAGGTTTCCTACGAGCAGTACTTC. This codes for CASGQVSYEQYF.

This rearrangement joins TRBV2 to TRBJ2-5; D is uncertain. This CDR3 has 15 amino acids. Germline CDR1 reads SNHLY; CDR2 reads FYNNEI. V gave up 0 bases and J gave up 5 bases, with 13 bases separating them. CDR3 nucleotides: TGTGCCAGCAGTGAAGCGCTCTCCGGTGTTGAGACCCAGTACTTC. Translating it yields CASSEALSGVETQYF. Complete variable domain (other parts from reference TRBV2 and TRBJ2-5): EPEVTQTPSHQVTQMGQEVILRCVPISNHLYFYWYRQILGQKVEFLVSFYNNEISEKSEIFDDQFSVERPDGSNFTLKIRSTKLEDSAMYFCASSEALSGVETQYFGPGTRLLVL.

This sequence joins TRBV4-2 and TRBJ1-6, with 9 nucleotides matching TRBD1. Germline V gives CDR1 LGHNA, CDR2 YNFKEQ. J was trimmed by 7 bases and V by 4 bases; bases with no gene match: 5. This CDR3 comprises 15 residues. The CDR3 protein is CASSRTGQGNSPLHF. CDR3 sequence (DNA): TGTGCCAGCAGCCGGACGGGACAGGGAAATTCACCCCTCCACTTT.

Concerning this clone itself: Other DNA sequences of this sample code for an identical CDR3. Written as DNA, the CDR3 is TGCGCCAGCAGCTCCGGGACAGGACCTTCTTACGAGCAGTACTTC. This translates into CASSSGTGPSYEQYF. The V gene is TRBV5-1, the J gene TRBJ2-7; 8 bases match TRBD1. Germline CDR1 reads SGHRS; CDR2 reads YFSETQ. CDR3 size: 15 residues. Germline trimming cut 3 bases from V and 4 bases from J; bases unmatched to any gene: 9.

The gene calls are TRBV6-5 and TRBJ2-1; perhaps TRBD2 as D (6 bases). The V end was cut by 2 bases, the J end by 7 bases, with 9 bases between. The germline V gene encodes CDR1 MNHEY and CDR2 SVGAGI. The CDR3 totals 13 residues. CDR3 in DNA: TGTGCCAGCAGTTACGGGAGCGGGAATGAGCAGTTCTTC. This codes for CASSYGSGNEQFF.

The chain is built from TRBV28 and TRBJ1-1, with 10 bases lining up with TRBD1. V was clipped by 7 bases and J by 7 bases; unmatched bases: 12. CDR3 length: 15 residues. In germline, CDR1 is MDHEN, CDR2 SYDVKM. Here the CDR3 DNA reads TGTGCCAGCAATTATCCGGGACAGGGGTTTAGTGAAGCTTTCTTT. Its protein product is CASNYPGQGFSEAFF.